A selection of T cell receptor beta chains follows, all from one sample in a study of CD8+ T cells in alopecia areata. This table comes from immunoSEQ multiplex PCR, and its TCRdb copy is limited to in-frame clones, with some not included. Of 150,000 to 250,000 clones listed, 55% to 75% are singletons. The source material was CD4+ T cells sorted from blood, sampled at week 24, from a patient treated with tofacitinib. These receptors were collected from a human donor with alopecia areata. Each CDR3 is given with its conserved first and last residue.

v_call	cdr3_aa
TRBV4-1	CASSQVGGPRGYTF
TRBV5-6	CASSLAGIQPQHF
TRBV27	CASSLRPGFYGYTF
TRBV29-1	CSVRQGSREAFF
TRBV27	CASSFLGGEAFF
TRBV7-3	CASSLIFGGRVLGTQYF
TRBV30	CAWSCEGQGIVGGYTF
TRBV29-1	CSVGSWGTEAFF
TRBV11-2	CASSRSYGSFYYEQYF
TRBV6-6	CASSYSNIGNQPQHF
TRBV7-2	CASSLSQHGELFF
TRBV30	CAWSEGYGANVLTF
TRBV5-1	CASSQDTGGREQYF
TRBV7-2	CASNAGPDQRRFNEAFF
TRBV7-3	CASSYGGPGANVLTF
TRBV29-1	CSVVAGGNEKLFF
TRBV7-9	CASSPRQVTQYF
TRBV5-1	CASSLADIQETQYF
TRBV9	CASSDLRDTGELFF
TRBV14	CASSQESRETQYF
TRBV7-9	CATERGRASEAFF
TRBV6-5	CASSRTGNSNQPQHF